A single T cell receptor (beta chain) is shown here with its context. Trimming cost V 3 bases and J 4 bases, with 12 bases left between them. CDR3 size: 14 residues. Germline CDR1 reads SGHTA; CDR2 reads FQGNSA. Participants, about 18 to 90 years old, spanned fewer than 30 US areas. In assigning cohorts, the study relied on participant-reported clinical history. The data were taken from a study of blood T cell repertoires in COVID-19. In the study overall: PBMCs, B-cell-depleted T cells, or T cells were the source of the cDNA or gDNA that made up the material.

Original handling: Estimation of nucleated cell counts relied on the amplification of reference gene primers. Some clones are missing from TCRdb's copy, which holds only in-frame ones; the method was immunoSEQ multiplex PCR. V and J calls and clone size come straight from that table; D and trimming were deduced from the DNA. This sample has under 300,000 clones, with over 80% found just once. This TCR came from a young woman who had recovered from COVID-19. The sequenced sample was PBMCs or T cells enriched from blood (not recorded which). The chain carries TRBV7-2 and TRBJ2-5; D is possibly TRBD1 (5 bases). The CDR3 nucleotides read TGTGCCAGCAGCTTGGAAGGGGCGTCAGAGACCCAGTACTTC. This gives the protein CASSLEGASETQYF.